These 15 T cell receptor beta chains originate from one sample sequenced in a study of blood T cell repertoires in COVID-19. The data were produced by immunoSEQ multiplex PCR, yet TCRdb's version contains in-frame clones alone and is incomplete. Counted here are about 48,000 clones, around 86% occurring once; the ten biggest clones make up roughly 2.5%. Sequenced material: peripheral blood. Source of these receptors: a woman over 75 with COVID-19, enrolled during active disease.

J is TRBJ2-7 and V is TRBV30, with TRBD1 as a possible D gene (5 bases). The CDR3 has 14 residues. The V gene lost 0 bases and the J gene lost 1 base, with 10 bases spanning the gap. CDR1 and CDR2 from the germline V gene are GTSNPN and SVGIG (reference sequence). CDR3 region: CAWSVPGSSYEQYF. CDR3 in DNA: TGTGCCTGGAGTGTACCAGGGTCATCCTACGAGCAGTACTTC.

This sequence joins TRBV1 and TRBJ2-3; the table gives TRBD2 as D, unverified against the DNA. TRBV1 is a listed pseudogene. The length of the CDR3 is 15 residues. In nucleotides, the CDR3 is TGCACCAGCAGCCCCAGACTAGCGCGGGTGGATACGCAGTATTTT. Amino acids: CTSSPRLARVDTQYF.

The chain is built from TRBV11-2 and TRBJ2-7; unclear D gene. Germline CDR1 SGHAT, CDR2 FQNNGV. V lost 5 bases to trimming and J lost 0 bases, with 8 bases between them. This CDR3 region has 13 residues. This chain's CDR3 is CASSLATSYEQYF. CDR3 nucleotides: TGTGCCAGCAGCCTCGCTACCTCCTACGAGCAGTACTTC.

In DNA form, the CDR3 reads TGTGCCAGCAGCCTCGGGGGGGATGAGCAGTTCTTC. Its translation is CASSLGGDEQFF. This sequence joins TRBV11-3 and TRBJ2-1, with 8 bases matching TRBD2. Germline V gene data show CDR1 as SGHNT and CDR2 as YENEEA. This CDR3 has 12 amino acids. Trimming cost V 5 bases and J 8 bases; bases outside gene matches: 2.

The chain couples TRBV30 to TRBJ1-2; TRBD1 matches 10 bases. This CDR3 region has 18 residues. Trimming cost V 2 bases and J 8 bases; bases outside gene matches: 20. Germline CDR1 and CDR2: GTSNPN and SVGIG (reference sequence). The CDR3 region is CAWSSVISTGQGREGYTF. CDR3 DNA: TGTGCCTGGAGTAGTGTAATAAGTACGGGACAGGGGAGGGAAGGCTACACCTTC.

J is TRBJ2-2 and V is TRBV5-1, with 8 bases identical to TRBD1. The CDR3 is made up of 17 amino acids. Germline loops: CDR1 SGHRS, CDR2 YFSETQ. V was clipped by 3 bases and J by 0 bases; unmatched bases: 7. The CDR3 spells CASSSGTGNTNTGELFF. CDR3 coding DNA: TGCGCCAGCAGCTCCGGGACAGGCAATACGAACACCGGGGAGCTGTTTTTT.

The rearrangement uses TRBV27 and TRBJ1-3, with 7 bases lining up with TRBD1. Germline-derived CDR1 and CDR2 are MNHEY and SMNVEV (reference sequence). This CDR3 is built from 19 residues. J was trimmed by 0 bases and V by 8 bases; bases with no gene match: 19. The CDR3 nucleotides are TGTGCCAGCCGAGGGTCCTACCGGGACAGTACTCTCTCTGGAAACACCATATATTTT. Translated: CASRGSYRDSTLSGNTIYF.

J is TRBJ2-7 and V is TRBV6-6; 7 bases fit TRBD1. After removal of 5 bases from V and 7 bases from J, the junction contained 5 bases not matched to a gene. The CDR3 totals 12 residues. Germline V gene data show CDR1 as MNHNY and CDR2 as SVGAGI (reference sequence). In DNA form, the CDR3 reads TGTGCCAGCAGTCACAGGGGCGAGGAGCAGTACTTC. This sequence encodes CASSHRGEEQYF.

The CDR3, as DNA: TGTGCCAGTATGGAATCGACTAGCGGGAGGGACGAGCAGTACTTC. Translating it yields CASMESTSGRDEQYF. This rearrangement joins TRBV28 to TRBJ2-7; 14 nucleotides agree with TRBD2. J was trimmed by 5 bases and V by 9 bases; bases with no gene match: 9. CDR3 length equals 15 residues. Looked up from germline, CDR1 is MDHEN and CDR2 is SYDVKM.

The chain carries TRBV7-2 and TRBJ2-4, with D possibly TRBD2 on 6 matching bases. V lost 5 bases, J lost 1 base, and 21 bases lay in between. The V gene's germline CDR1 is SGHTA and CDR2 FQGNSA. CDR3 length equals 18 residues. The CDR3 is CASSPRLGRQMAKNIQYF. For the CDR3, the DNA is TGTGCCAGCAGCCCCCGACTAGGTAGACAGATGGCCAAAAACATTCAGTACTTC.

This clone turned up a few times. The chain uses TRBV30 and TRBJ1-2, with unresolved D. Trimming removed 1 base from V and 8 bases from J, with 20 bases in between. The CDR3 extends over 15 amino acids. Germline V gene sequence: CDR1 GTSNPN, CDR2 SVGIG (reference sequence). The CDR3 spells CAWSGALGPGGGYTF. The CDR3, as DNA: TGTGCCTGGAGTGGAGCCTTAGGCCCGGGAGGGGGCTACACCTTC. The full variable domain, with the rest looked up from reference TRBV30 and TRBJ1-2, is SQTIHQWPATLVQPVGSPLSLECTVEGTSNPNLYWYRQAAGRGLQLLFYSVGIGQISSEVPQNLSASRPQDRQFILSSKKLLLSDSGFYLCAWSGALGPGGGYTFGSGTRLTVV.

The genes are TRBV11-2 and TRBJ2-1, with 9 positions matching TRBD2. Germline CDR1 reads SGHAT; CDR2 reads FQNNGV. V shed 4 bases, J shed 9 bases, and the junction held 10 bases outside the gene matches. The CDR3 totals 15 residues. CDR3 in amino acids: CASSSGLAHRGEQFF. CDR3 DNA: TGTGCCAGCAGCTCGGGACTAGCTCACCGGGGTGAGCAGTTCTTC.

This chain uses TRBV12-3 or TRBV12-4 with TRBJ2-1; D is unclear. The CDR3 extends over 12 amino acids. V was shortened by 5 bases and J by 10 bases, with 12 bases between the two germline ends. The CDR3 here is CASSTLVEEQFF. The CDR3 region has the DNA TGTGCCAGCAGTACCTTAGTGGAGGAGCAGTTCTTC.

The chain employs TRBV7-9 and TRBJ2-3; a weak D match, TRBD2 (5 bases). CDR3 length: 13 amino acids. Per the germline V gene, CDR1 is SEHNR and CDR2 is FQNEAQ (reference sequence). V lost 4 bases and J lost 4, with 9 bases in between. CDR3 residues: CASSSAGADTQYF. In nucleotides, the CDR3 is TGTGCCAGCAGCTCGGCGGGCGCAGATACGCAGTATTTT. The whole variable domain, filled in from reference TRBV7-9 and TRBJ2-3, reads DTGVSQNPRHKITKRGQNVTFRCDPISEHNRLYWYRQTLGQGPEFLTYFQNEAQLEKSRLLSDRFSAERPKGSFSTLEIQRTEQGDSAMYLCASSSAGADTQYFGPGTRLTVL.

The chain recombines TRBV2 with TRBJ1-4; D might be TRBD1 (6 bases). V was pared by 2 bases and J by 7 bases, with 14 bases between. Germline CDR1 SNHLY, CDR2 FYNNEI. The CDR3 has 15 residues. CDR3 amino acids: CASSENRVNSEKLFF. In DNA, the CDR3 is TGTGCCAGCAGTGAAAACAGGGTGAACAGTGAAAAACTGTTTTTT. Using reference TRBV2 and TRBJ1-4 for the parts outside the CDR3, the full variable domain is EPEVTQTPSHQVTQMGQEVILRCVPISNHLYFYWYRQILGQKVEFLVSFYNNEISEKSEIFDDQFSVERPDGSNFTLKIRSTKLEDSAMYFCASSENRVNSEKLFFGSGTQLSVL.